This TCR beta chain was sequenced for a study of Graves' ophthalmopathy and Graves' hyperthyroidism. Study-wide findings and caveats: This model predicted ophthalmopathy progression (sensitivity about 67%, specificity about 72%). Most thyroid-expanded clonotypes exceeding 0.001 frequency were also found in blood.

Lactation, pregnancy, uncontrolled infections and other autoimmune diseases were all grounds for excluding patients. PBMCs had their origin in fresh peripheral blood (about 10 ml). This clonotype occurred a few times. Its antigen is not identified. The authors amplified TCR beta CDR3 regions from RNA transcripts. HTBI primers primed a first-round RT-PCR, and a second-round multiplex PCR followed. TCRdb ran MiXCR on the multiplex PCR reads and lists one entry per CDR3 protein. The sample shows about 500,000 distinct CDR3 sequences, roughly 14% of them seen only once. The source of this sequence is a woman in her twenties or thirties with Graves' ophthalmopathy. Sequenced input: blood.

This CDR3 is CASSFYRGSYEQYF. In DNA form, the CDR3 reads TGTGCCAGCAGTTTCTACAGGGGCTCCTACGAGCAGTACTTC. The V gene is TRBV6-5, the J gene TRBJ2-7, with 7 bases identical to TRBD1. The CDR3 has 14 amino acids. J gave up 0 bases and V 4 bases, and 3 bases lay outside the gene matches. Germline CDR1 MNHEY, CDR2 SVGAGI.